The rows below give T cell receptor beta chains drawn from one sample of a study of T cell repertoires in cytomegalovirus infection. Each CDR3 protein is one row after TCRdb ran MiXCR on the reads. The repertoire consists of almost 300,000 distinct CDR3 sequences, with around 10% occurring once and the leading ten covering around 2.4%. What was sequenced was PBMCs. The source is a human donor in good health (CMV status not recorded). Some clones in this sample may be carry-over from other donors' samples. The CDR3 runs from the conserved cysteine through the conserved F or W. Each record gives: J gene, clone size, V gene, D gene, CDR3 protein, CDR3 DNA. D genes are given only for firm matches. Clone size is not always given. Where it is, it says once, few, many or a class for expanded clones.

j_gene: TRBJ1-6; abundance: many; v_gene: TRBV7-2; d_gene: .; CDR3aa: CASSSLRGGFWSPLHF; CDR3nt: TGTGCCAGCAGCTCCCTGCGGGGGGGCTTCTGGTCACCCCTCCACTTT
j_gene: TRBJ2-1; abundance: .; v_gene: TRBV14; d_gene: TRBD2; CDR3aa: CASSLISGGSRDEQFF; CDR3nt: TGTGCCAGCAGCCTGATCAGCGGGGGGTCGAGGGATGAGCAGTTCTTC
j_gene: TRBJ1-2; abundance: many; v_gene: TRBV29-1; d_gene: .; CDR3aa: CSVSAEGIYTF; CDR3nt: TGCAGCGTAAGTGCAGAAGGTATCTACACCTTC
j_gene: TRBJ1-1; abundance: many; v_gene: TRBV28; d_gene: .; CDR3aa: CASSFQPGQPNTEAFF; CDR3nt: TGTGCCAGCAGTTTCCAGCCCGGGCAGCCGAACACTGAAGCTTTCTTT
j_gene: TRBJ2-1; abundance: .; v_gene: TRBV15; d_gene: .; CDR3aa: CTTRGLGDGEQFF; CDR3nt: TGTACCACCAGGGGCCTGGGGGACGGTGAGCAGTTCTTC
j_gene: TRBJ1-3; abundance: many; v_gene: TRBV7-3; d_gene: .; CDR3aa: CASSPNYPGNTIYF; CDR3nt: TGTGCCAGCAGCCCTAATTACCCTGGAAACACCATATATTTT
j_gene: TRBJ2-3; abundance: .; v_gene: TRBV6-1; d_gene: .; CDR3aa: CASSITISSDTQYF; CDR3nt: TGTGCCAGCAGTATCACGATCTCATCAGATACGCAGTATTTT
j_gene: TRBJ2-5; abundance: many; v_gene: TRBV12-3/TRBV12-4; d_gene: .; CDR3aa: CASSKTGPQETQYF; CDR3nt: TGTGCCAGCAGCAAGACAGGCCCACAAGAGACCCAGTACTTC
j_gene: TRBJ1-2; abundance: once; v_gene: TRBV7-6; d_gene: TRBD1; CDR3aa: CASSSVPGQGEDGYTF; CDR3nt: TGTGCCAGCAGCTCCGTCCCGGGACAGGGGGAGGATGGCTACACCTTC
j_gene: TRBJ1-2; abundance: many; v_gene: TRBV5-8; d_gene: TRBD1; CDR3aa: CASSSNPGGHYGYTF; CDR3nt: TGTGCCAGCAGCTCAAACCCAGGGGGACACTATGGCTACACCTTC
j_gene: TRBJ2-5; abundance: .; v_gene: TRBV3-1; d_gene: .; CDR3aa: CASSPSGLLRYF; CDR3nt: TGTGCCAGCAGCCCTTCCGGACTACTTCGATACTTC
j_gene: TRBJ1-1; abundance: many; v_gene: TRBV11-1; d_gene: TRBD1; CDR3aa: CASSFRQGTNTEAFF; CDR3nt: TGTGCCAGCAGCTTCAGACAGGGAACTAACACTGAAGCTTTCTTT
j_gene: TRBJ1-2; abundance: few; v_gene: TRBV19; d_gene: TRBD1; CDR3aa: CASSRDRTNYGYTF; CDR3nt: TGTGCCAGTAGCCGGGACAGAACTAACTATGGCTACACCTTC
j_gene: TRBJ1-1; abundance: many; v_gene: TRBV7-8; d_gene: .; CDR3aa: CASSANRRTREAFF; CDR3nt: TGTGCCAGCAGCGCGAACAGGCGAACCCGCGAAGCTTTCTTT
j_gene: TRBJ2-5; abundance: many; v_gene: TRBV5-4; d_gene: .; CDR3aa: CASSFLLRRGQETQYF; CDR3nt: TGTGCCAGCAGCTTCTTGTTGCGCAGGGGCCAAGAGACCCAGTACTTC
j_gene: TRBJ1-2; abundance: .; v_gene: TRBV29-1; d_gene: TRBD1; CDR3aa: CSVLQGAGYTF; CDR3nt: TGCAGCGTCCTGCAGGGGGCTGGCTACACCTTC
j_gene: TRBJ1-1; abundance: .; v_gene: TRBV28; d_gene: .; CDR3aa: CASRTEGMNTEAFF; CDR3nt: TGTGCCAGCAGGACAGAGGGGATGAACACTGAAGCTTTCTTT
j_gene: TRBJ1-3; abundance: many; v_gene: TRBV7-2; d_gene: TRBD1; CDR3aa: CASRQGGGNTIYF; CDR3nt: TGTGCCAGTAGACAGGGCGGCGGAAACACCATATATTTT
j_gene: TRBJ1-2; abundance: few; v_gene: TRBV20-1; d_gene: .; CDR3aa: CSVWGNGYTF; CDR3nt: TGCAGTGTGTGGGGGAATGGCTACACCTTC
j_gene: TRBJ1-5; abundance: many; v_gene: TRBV2; d_gene: .; CDR3aa: CASRGFGVQPQHF; CDR3nt: TGTGCCAGCAGGGGGTTTGGGGTCCAGCCCCAGCATTTT
j_gene: TRBJ1-2; abundance: many; v_gene: TRBV6-9; d_gene: TRBD1; CDR3aa: CASSPFKTGGWYGYTF; CDR3nt: TGTGCCAGCAGTCCATTTAAAACAGGGGGCTGGTATGGCTACACCTTC
j_gene: TRBJ2-7; abundance: .; v_gene: TRBV4-2; d_gene: TRBD2; CDR3aa: CASSPGLAGILAYEQYF; CDR3nt: TGTGCCAGCAGCCCGGGACTAGCGGGGATCCTAGCCTACGAGCAGTACTTC
j_gene: TRBJ1-2; abundance: many; v_gene: TRBV7-9; d_gene: .; CDR3aa: CASSNPTEGYGYTF; CDR3nt: TGTGCCAGCAGCAACCCGACAGAGGGGTATGGCTACACCTTC
j_gene: TRBJ1-1; abundance: .; v_gene: TRBV5-5; d_gene: .; CDR3aa: CASSLSRQGNTEAFF; CDR3nt: TGTGCCAGCAGCTTAAGTCGGCAAGGGAACACTGAAGCTTTCTTT
j_gene: TRBJ2-1; abundance: many; v_gene: TRBV6-2/TRBV6-3; d_gene: .; CDR3aa: CASSYSEVLSYNEQFF; CDR3nt: TGTGCCAGCAGTTATTCGGAGGTCCTCTCCTACAATGAGCAGTTCTTC
j_gene: TRBJ2-1; abundance: .; v_gene: TRBV7-9; d_gene: .; CDR3aa: CASSLEGVGEQFF; CDR3nt: TGTGCCAGCAGCTTAGAGGGGGTTGGTGAGCAGTTCTTC
j_gene: TRBJ2-5; abundance: once; v_gene: TRBV7-3; d_gene: .; CDR3aa: CASSLTIQVTQYF; CDR3nt: TGTGCCAGCAGCTTAACCATCCAAGTGACCCAGTACTTC
j_gene: TRBJ2-5; abundance: many; v_gene: TRBV28; d_gene: .; CDR3aa: CASSREVGIVETQYF; CDR3nt: TGTGCCAGCAGCCGAGAGGTGGGAATTGTTGAGACCCAGTACTTC
j_gene: TRBJ1-2; abundance: .; v_gene: TRBV19; d_gene: .; CDR3aa: CASSIDYGYTF; CDR3nt: TGTGCCAGTAGCATCGACTATGGCTACACCTTC
j_gene: TRBJ2-2; abundance: many; v_gene: TRBV20-1; d_gene: TRBD1; CDR3aa: CSAPDRMNTGELFF; CDR3nt: TGCAGTGCTCCGGACAGGATGAACACCGGGGAGCTGTTTTTT
j_gene: TRBJ1-5; abundance: few; v_gene: TRBV5-8; d_gene: .; CDR3aa: CATVVEANSNQPQHF; CDR3nt: TGTGCCACCGTAGTAGAGGCAAATAGCAATCAGCCCCAGCATTTT
j_gene: TRBJ1-2; abundance: many; v_gene: TRBV12-3/TRBV12-4; d_gene: .; CDR3aa: CASSGGAFNYGYTF; CDR3nt: TGTGCCAGCAGCGGAGGGGCTTTTAACTATGGCTACACCTTC
j_gene: TRBJ2-7; abundance: many; v_gene: TRBV20-1; d_gene: .; CDR3aa: CSARTLTYEQYF; CDR3nt: TGCAGTGCTAGAACACTGACCTACGAGCAGTACTTC
j_gene: TRBJ2-7; abundance: many; v_gene: TRBV5-4; d_gene: .; CDR3aa: CASSTGTPNNEQYF; CDR3nt: TGTGCCAGCAGCACCGGGACCCCGAACAACGAGCAGTACTTC
j_gene: TRBJ1-4; abundance: .; v_gene: TRBV5-1; d_gene: .; CDR3aa: CASSLWDSINEKLFF; CDR3nt: TGCGCCAGCAGCTTGTGGGACTCAATTAATGAAAAACTGTTTTTT
j_gene: TRBJ1-1; abundance: many; v_gene: TRBV7-9; d_gene: .; CDR3aa: CASSLGVAMNTEAFF; CDR3nt: TGTGCCAGCAGCTTAGGTGTAGCCATGAACACTGAAGCTTTCTTT
j_gene: TRBJ2-1; abundance: many; v_gene: TRBV11-3; d_gene: TRBD2; CDR3aa: CASSLVAGAVGNEQFF; CDR3nt: TGTGCCAGCAGCTTAGTAGCGGGGGCCGTGGGGAATGAGCAGTTCTTC
j_gene: TRBJ1-1; abundance: many; v_gene: TRBV4-1; d_gene: .; CDR3aa: CASSQGDVNTEAFF; CDR3nt: TGCGCCAGCAGCCAAGGAGACGTGAACACTGAAGCTTTCTTT
j_gene: TRBJ1-5; abundance: .; v_gene: TRBV20-1; d_gene: .; CDR3aa: CSAPQGGGPQHF; CDR3nt: TGCAGTGCACCACAGGGAGGGGGGCCCCAGCATTTT
j_gene: TRBJ1-2; abundance: many; v_gene: TRBV7-2; d_gene: .; CDR3aa: CASSLGLTGYTF; CDR3nt: TGTGCCAGCAGCTTAGGACTCACCGGCTACACCTTC
j_gene: TRBJ2-1; abundance: many; v_gene: TRBV12-3/TRBV12-4; d_gene: .; CDR3aa: CASSFLIVNEQFF; CDR3nt: TGTGCCAGCAGTTTCCTGATCGTCAATGAGCAGTTCTTC
j_gene: TRBJ2-3; abundance: many; v_gene: TRBV18; d_gene: .; CDR3aa: CASSPLVSDTQYF; CDR3nt: TGTGCCAGCTCACCGTTGGTATCAGATACGCAGTATTTT
j_gene: TRBJ1-2; abundance: many; v_gene: TRBV7-8; d_gene: TRBD1; CDR3aa: CASSFDRDVVYGYTF; CDR3nt: TGTGCCAGCAGCTTTGACAGGGATGTGGTGTATGGCTACACCTTC
j_gene: TRBJ1-6; abundance: .; v_gene: TRBV6-5; d_gene: .; CDR3aa: CASSGYSYNSPLHF; CDR3nt: TGTGCCAGCAGTGGATACTCCTATAATTCACCCCTCCACTTT
j_gene: TRBJ1-1; abundance: few; v_gene: TRBV5-1; d_gene: TRBD1; CDR3aa: CASSSLGQKKGRASNTEAFF; CDR3nt: TGCGCCAGCAGCTCCTTGGGACAGAAGAAGGGACGGGCCTCTAACACTGAAGCTTTCTTT
j_gene: TRBJ1-1; abundance: many; v_gene: TRBV7-9; d_gene: TRBD1; CDR3aa: CASSWGQANTEAFF; CDR3nt: TGTGCCAGCAGCTGGGGACAGGCTAACACTGAAGCTTTCTTT
j_gene: TRBJ2-1; abundance: many; v_gene: TRBV2; d_gene: .; CDR3aa: CASSGSSIRDRRFGNEQFF; CDR3nt: TGTGCCAGCAGTGGATCCAGCATTCGGGACCGAAGATTTGGAAATGAGCAGTTCTTC
j_gene: TRBJ1-1; abundance: many; v_gene: TRBV7-2; d_gene: TRBD1; CDR3aa: CASSRSRGSTEAFF; CDR3nt: TGTGCCAGCAGCCGATCCAGGGGGAGTACTGAAGCTTTCTTT
j_gene: TRBJ1-2; abundance: few; v_gene: TRBV5-6; d_gene: .; CDR3aa: CASSLLAKGYLHDGYTF; CDR3nt: TGTGCCAGCAGCTTGTTGGCAAAGGGATACCTTCATGACGGCTACACCTTC
j_gene: TRBJ1-3; abundance: .; v_gene: TRBV29-1; d_gene: .; CDR3aa: CSVEGDGGTIYF; CDR3nt: TGCAGCGTTGAGGGGGATGGTGGCACCATATATTTT
j_gene: TRBJ2-5; abundance: many; v_gene: TRBV29-1; d_gene: TRBD1; CDR3aa: CSGGQGRRETQYF; CDR3nt: TGCAGCGGGGGACAGGGTAGACGAGAGACCCAGTACTTC
j_gene: TRBJ2-1; abundance: many; v_gene: TRBV12-5; d_gene: .; CDR3aa: CASGLSGHPKNEQFF; CDR3nt: TGTGCTAGTGGTTTGTCCGGCCACCCGAAGAATGAGCAGTTCTTC
j_gene: TRBJ1-2; abundance: many; v_gene: TRBV5-4; d_gene: .; CDR3aa: CASSRESRSYTF; CDR3nt: TGTGCCAGCAGCCGCGAAAGTAGGAGCTACACCTTC
j_gene: TRBJ2-7; abundance: few; v_gene: TRBV5-1; d_gene: .; CDR3aa: CASSSGSSYEQYF; CDR3nt: TGCGCCAGCAGCTCTGGGTCCTCCTACGAGCAGTACTTC
j_gene: TRBJ2-1; abundance: few; v_gene: TRBV18; d_gene: .; CDR3aa: CASSPGSGNNEQFF; CDR3nt: TGTGCCAGCTCACCCGGTTCAGGGAACAATGAGCAGTTCTTC
j_gene: TRBJ2-3; abundance: many; v_gene: TRBV6-2/TRBV6-3; d_gene: .; CDR3aa: CASSTLTAIITDTQYF; CDR3nt: TGTGCCAGCAGTACACTGACAGCTATAATTACAGATACGCAGTATTTT
j_gene: TRBJ2-3; abundance: many; v_gene: TRBV10-3; d_gene: TRBD1; CDR3aa: CAIRTKTGESDTQYF; CDR3nt: TGTGCCATCAGGACAAAGACAGGGGAGTCAGATACGCAGTATTTT